The clone carrying this TCR beta chain was recorded at least ten times. Its cognate antigen is unknown. The CDR3 totals 12 residues. The V end lost 1 base, the J end lost 5 bases, and 7 bases lay between the germline ends. Germline CDR1 DFQATT, CDR2 SNEGSKA (reference sequence). Synthesis of cDNA was accomplished via 5'RACE employing 10-nucleotide random UMIs. TCRdb ran MiXCR on the 5' RACE reads and lists one entry per CDR3 protein. The sample holds about 66,000 distinct CDR3 sequences, nearly 3.5% seen once. The entry originates in a study of neurological immune-mediated disorders. Study as a whole: Among the approximately 35 patients with multiple sclerosis, 31 were relapsing-remitting, while 3 were secondary progressive. General study results and limits: Phylogenetic analysis grouped 18 of 34 multiple sclerosis patients' repertoires together, suggesting a possible repertoire signature.

V and J are TRBV20-1 and TRBJ2-3; D is possibly TRBD2 (6 bases). Source material: PBMCs. This TCR came from a man aged 35-49 years with multiple sclerosis. In DNA form, the CDR3 reads TGCAGTGCTAGAGGGGGAGGAGATACGCAGTATTTT. Translated: CSARGGGDTQYF.